This T cell receptor (beta chain) is from a study of regulatory T cells in long-lasting Graves disease. Study results and caveats: Patients with persistent disease showed a bias toward TRBV28, TRBJ1-2 and TRBJ2-5. Sample size was small, which may have lowered accuracy.

The V gene lost 11 bases and the J gene lost 4 bases, with 20 bases spanning the gap. This CDR3 comprises 14 residues. CDR1 and CDR2 from the germline V gene are SGHTA and FQGNSA. Arm-PCR with iRepertoire HTBI primers amplified the CDR3 regions for these TCR beta libraries. TCRdb passed the multiplex PCR reads through MiXCR, listing each CDR3 protein once. The sample includes more than 300,000 distinct CDR3 sequences, 15% to 20% of them seen just once. Sample time point: newly diagnosed GD, antithyroid drugs for less than 3 months. The TCR library was made from RNA extracted from PBMCs. As regards this clonotype: The antigen remains unidentified.

This same sample was also part of a study on T cells in Graves' hyperthyroidism and ophthalmopathy. As that study records: With the HTBI primer set, the TCR CDR3 went through a first round of RT-PCR.

The receptor comes from a woman younger than 35 with Graves disease. Sample: peripheral blood mononuclear cells (PBMCs), taken at new diagnosis, from a patient treated with antithyroid drugs. The gene calls are TRBV7-2 and TRBJ1-2; D may be TRBD1 (5 bases). The CDR3 region is CAGRRDSGGYGYTF. CDR3 sequence (DNA): TGTGCCGGTAGACGGGACTCCGGGGGCTATGGCTACACCTTC. The variable domain in full, with the rest retrieved from reference TRBV7-2 and TRBJ1-2, is GAGVSQSPSNKVTEKGKDVELRCDPISGHTALYWYRQSLGQGLEFLIYFQGNSAPDKSGLPSDRFSAERTGGSVSTLTIQRTQQEDSAVYLCAGRRDSGGYGYTFGSGTRLTVV.